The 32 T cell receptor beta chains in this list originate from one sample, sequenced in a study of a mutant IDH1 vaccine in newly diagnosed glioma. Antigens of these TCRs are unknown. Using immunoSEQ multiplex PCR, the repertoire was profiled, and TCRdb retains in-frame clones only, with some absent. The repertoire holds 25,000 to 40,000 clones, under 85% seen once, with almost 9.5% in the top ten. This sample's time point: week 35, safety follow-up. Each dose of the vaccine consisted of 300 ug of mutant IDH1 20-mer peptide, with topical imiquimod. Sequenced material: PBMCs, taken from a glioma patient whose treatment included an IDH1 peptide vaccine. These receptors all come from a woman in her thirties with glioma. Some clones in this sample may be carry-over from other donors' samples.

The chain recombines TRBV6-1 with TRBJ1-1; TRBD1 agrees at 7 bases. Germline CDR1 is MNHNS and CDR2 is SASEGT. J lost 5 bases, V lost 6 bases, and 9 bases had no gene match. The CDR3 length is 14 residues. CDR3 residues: CASSYQGVGTEAFF. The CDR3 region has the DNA TGTGCCAGCAGCTATCAGGGGGTAGGGACTGAAGCTTTCTTT.

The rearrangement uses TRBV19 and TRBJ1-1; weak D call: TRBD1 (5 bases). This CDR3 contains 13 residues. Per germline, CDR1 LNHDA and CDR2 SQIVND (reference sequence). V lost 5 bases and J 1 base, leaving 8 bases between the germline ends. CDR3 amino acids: CASSVGPNTEAFF. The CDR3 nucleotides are TGTGCCAGTAGTGTGGGACCGAACACTGAAGCTTTCTTT.

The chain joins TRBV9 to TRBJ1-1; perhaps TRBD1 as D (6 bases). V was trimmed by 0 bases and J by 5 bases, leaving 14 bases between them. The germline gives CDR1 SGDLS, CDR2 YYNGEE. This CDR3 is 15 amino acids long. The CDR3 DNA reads TGTGCCAGCAGCGTAGGGAGGGGGATTGGGACTGAAGCTTTCTTT. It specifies CASSVGRGIGTEAFF.

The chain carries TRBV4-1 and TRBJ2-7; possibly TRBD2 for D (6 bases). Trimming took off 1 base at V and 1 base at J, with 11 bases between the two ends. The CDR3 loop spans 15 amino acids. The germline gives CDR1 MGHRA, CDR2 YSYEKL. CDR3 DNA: TGCGCCAGCAGCCAAGGCGGGGCTGTATCCTACGAGCAGTACTTC. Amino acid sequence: CASSQGGAVSYEQYF.

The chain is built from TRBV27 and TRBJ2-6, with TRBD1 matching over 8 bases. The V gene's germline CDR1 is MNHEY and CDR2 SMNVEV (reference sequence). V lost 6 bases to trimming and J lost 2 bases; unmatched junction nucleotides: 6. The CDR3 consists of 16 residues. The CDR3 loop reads CASRPGGKTGANVLTF. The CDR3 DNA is TGTGCCAGCAGGCCAGGGGGCAAGACTGGGGCCAACGTCCTGACTTTC.

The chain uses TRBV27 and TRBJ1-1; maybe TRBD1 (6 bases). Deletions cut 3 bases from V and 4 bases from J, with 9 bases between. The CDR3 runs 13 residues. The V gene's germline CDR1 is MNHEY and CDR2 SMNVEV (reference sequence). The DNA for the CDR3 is TGTGCCAGCAGTTTCTCGGACAGCACTGAAGCTTTCTTT. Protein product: CASSFSDSTEAFF.

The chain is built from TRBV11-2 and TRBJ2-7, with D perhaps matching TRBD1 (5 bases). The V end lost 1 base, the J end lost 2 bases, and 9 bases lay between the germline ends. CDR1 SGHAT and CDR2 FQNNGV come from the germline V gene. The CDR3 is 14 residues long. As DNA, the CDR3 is TGTGCCAGCAGCTTAGGCGCAGGGACCTACGAGCAGTACTTC. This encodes CASSLGAGTYEQYF.

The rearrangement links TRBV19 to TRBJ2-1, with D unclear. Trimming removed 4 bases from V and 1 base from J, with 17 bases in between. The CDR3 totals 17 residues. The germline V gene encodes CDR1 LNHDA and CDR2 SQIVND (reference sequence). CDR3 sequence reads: CASSKRRALDSYNEQFF. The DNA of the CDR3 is TGTGCCAGTAGTAAGCGCCGGGCTCTCGATTCCTACAATGAGCAGTTCTTC.

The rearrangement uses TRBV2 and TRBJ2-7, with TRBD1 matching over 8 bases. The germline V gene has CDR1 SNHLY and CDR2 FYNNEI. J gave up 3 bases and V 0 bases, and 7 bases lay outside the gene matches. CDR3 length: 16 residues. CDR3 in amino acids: CASSEALTGEFYEQYF. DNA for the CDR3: TGTGCCAGCAGTGAAGCCCTGACAGGGGAGTTCTACGAGCAGTACTTC.

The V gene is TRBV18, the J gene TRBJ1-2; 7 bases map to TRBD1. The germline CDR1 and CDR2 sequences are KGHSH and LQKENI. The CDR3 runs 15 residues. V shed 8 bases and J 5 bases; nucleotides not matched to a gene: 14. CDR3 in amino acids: CASRSGGGGMYGYTF. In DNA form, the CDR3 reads TGTGCCAGCCGATCAGGAGGGGGCGGCATGTATGGCTACACCTTC.

Written as DNA, the CDR3 is TGTGCCAGCAGTTACCGCGGACAGGGAGGGCATGGCTACACCTTC. It is translated as CASSYRGQGGHGYTF. The V gene is TRBV6-5, the J gene TRBJ1-2; TRBD1 matches 8 bases. The germline V gene has CDR1 MNHEY and CDR2 SVGAGI. The CDR3 is 15 amino acids. V shed 2 bases, J shed 6 bases, and the junction held 8 bases outside the gene matches.

CDR3 region: CNVEGVGTDTQYF. For the CDR3, the DNA is TGCAACGTAGAGGGGGTGGGCACAGATACGCAGTATTTT. The V gene is TRBV29-1, the J gene TRBJ2-3; perhaps TRBD1 as D (6 bases). In germline, CDR1 is SQVTM, CDR2 ANQGSEA. The CDR3 spans 13 residues.

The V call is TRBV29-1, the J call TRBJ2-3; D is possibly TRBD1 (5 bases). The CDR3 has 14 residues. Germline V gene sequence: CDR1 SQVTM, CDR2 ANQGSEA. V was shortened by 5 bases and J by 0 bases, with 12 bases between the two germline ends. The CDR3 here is CSVWTLPSTDTQYF. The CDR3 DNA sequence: TGCAGCGTTTGGACACTTCCTAGCACAGATACGCAGTATTTT.

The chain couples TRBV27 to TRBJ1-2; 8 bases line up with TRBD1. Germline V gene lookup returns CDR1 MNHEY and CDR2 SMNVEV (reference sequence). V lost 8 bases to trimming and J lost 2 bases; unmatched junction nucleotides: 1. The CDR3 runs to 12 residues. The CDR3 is CASRTGNYGYTF. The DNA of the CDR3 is TGTGCCAGCCGGACAGGGAACTATGGCTACACCTTC.

This chain's CDR3 is CASSHVEETQYF. CDR3 nucleotides: TGCGCCAGCAGCCACGTCGAAGAGACCCAGTACTTC. The rearrangement joins TRBV4-1 to TRBJ2-5; D remains unclear. V was cut by 3 bases and J by 3 bases, with 5 bases left in between. Germline V lookup: CDR1 MGHRA, CDR2 YSYEKL. The CDR3 runs 12 residues.

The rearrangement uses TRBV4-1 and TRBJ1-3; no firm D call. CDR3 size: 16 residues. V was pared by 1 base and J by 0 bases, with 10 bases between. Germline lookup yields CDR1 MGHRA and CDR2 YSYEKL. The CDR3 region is CASSQVGRTSGNTIYF. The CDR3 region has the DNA TGCGCCAGCAGCCAAGTGGGCAGAACCTCTGGAAACACCATATATTTT.

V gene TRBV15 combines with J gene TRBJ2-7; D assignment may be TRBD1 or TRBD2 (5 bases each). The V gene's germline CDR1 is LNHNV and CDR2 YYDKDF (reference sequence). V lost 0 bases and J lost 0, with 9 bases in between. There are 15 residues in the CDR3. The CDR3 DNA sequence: TGTGCCACCAGCAGAGATCCAGGGAGCTCCTACGAGCAGTACTTC. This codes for CATSRDPGSSYEQYF.

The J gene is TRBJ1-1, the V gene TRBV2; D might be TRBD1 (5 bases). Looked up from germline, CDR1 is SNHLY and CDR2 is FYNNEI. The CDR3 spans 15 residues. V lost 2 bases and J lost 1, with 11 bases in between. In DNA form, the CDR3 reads TGTGCCAGCAGTGAACCGGCAGGGAGGAACACTGAAGCTTTCTTT. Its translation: CASSEPAGRNTEAFF.

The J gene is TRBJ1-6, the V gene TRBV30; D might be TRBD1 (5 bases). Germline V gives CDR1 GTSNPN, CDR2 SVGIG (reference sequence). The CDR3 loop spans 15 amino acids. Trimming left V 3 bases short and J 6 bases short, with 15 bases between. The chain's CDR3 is CAWSSGDWANSPLHF. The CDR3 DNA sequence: TGTGCCTGGAGCAGTGGGGACTGGGCTAATTCACCCCTCCACTTT.

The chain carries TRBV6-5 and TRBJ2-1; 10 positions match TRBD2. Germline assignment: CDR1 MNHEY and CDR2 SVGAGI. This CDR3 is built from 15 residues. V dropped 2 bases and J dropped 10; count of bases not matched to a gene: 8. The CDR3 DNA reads TGTGCCAGCAGTTACCCCGCCGGAGCGGGAGGGGAGCAGTTCTTC. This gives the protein CASSYPAGAGGEQFF.

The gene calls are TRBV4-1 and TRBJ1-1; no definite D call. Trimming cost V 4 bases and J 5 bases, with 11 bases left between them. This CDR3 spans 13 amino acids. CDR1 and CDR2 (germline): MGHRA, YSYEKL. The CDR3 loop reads CASSPVPGTEAFF. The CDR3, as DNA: TGCGCCAGCAGCCCCGTCCCGGGAACTGAAGCTTTCTTT.

The DNA for the CDR3 is TGCGCCAGCAGAGCCCGGGACTATCCTTACGAGCAGTACTTC. Residues: CASRARDYPYEQYF. This sequence joins TRBV5-1 and TRBJ2-7, with 7 bases aligning to TRBD2. Per germline, CDR1 SGHRS and CDR2 YFSETQ. The CDR3 is 14 amino acids. The ends lost 5 bases at V and 4 bases at J; junction bases unmatched: 9. The full variable domain, completed using reference TRBV5-1 and TRBJ2-7, is KAGVTQTPRYLIKTRGQQVTLSCSPISGHRSVSWYQQTPGQGLQFLFEYFSETQRNKGNFPGRFSGRQFSNSRSEMNVSTLELGDSALYLCASRARDYPYEQYFGPGTRLTVT.

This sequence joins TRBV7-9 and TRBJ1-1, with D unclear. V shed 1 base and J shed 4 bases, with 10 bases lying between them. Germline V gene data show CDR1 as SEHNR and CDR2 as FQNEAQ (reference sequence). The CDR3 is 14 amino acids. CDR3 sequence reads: CASSLGGSGTEAFF. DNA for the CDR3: TGTGCCAGCAGCTTAGGAGGGTCCGGCACTGAAGCTTTCTTT.

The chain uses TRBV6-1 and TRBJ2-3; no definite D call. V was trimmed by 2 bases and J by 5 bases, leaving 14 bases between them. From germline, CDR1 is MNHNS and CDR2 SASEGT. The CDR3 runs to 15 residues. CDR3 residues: CASSEMGVTLDTQYF. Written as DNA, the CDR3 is TGTGCCAGCAGTGAAATGGGCGTGACTTTAGATACGCAGTATTTT.

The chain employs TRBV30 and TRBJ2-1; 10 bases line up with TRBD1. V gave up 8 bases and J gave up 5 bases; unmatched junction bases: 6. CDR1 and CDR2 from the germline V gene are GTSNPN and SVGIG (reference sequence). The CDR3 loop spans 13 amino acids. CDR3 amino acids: CARDRGQDNEQFF. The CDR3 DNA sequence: TGTGCCCGAGACAGGGGGCAGGACAATGAGCAGTTCTTC.

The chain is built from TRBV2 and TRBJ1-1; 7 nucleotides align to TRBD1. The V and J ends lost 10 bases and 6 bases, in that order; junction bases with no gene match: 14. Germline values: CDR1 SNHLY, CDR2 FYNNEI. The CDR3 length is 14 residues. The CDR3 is CATPGGGGASEAFF. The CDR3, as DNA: TGTGCCACACCAGGGGGAGGGGGCGCCTCTGAAGCTTTCTTT.

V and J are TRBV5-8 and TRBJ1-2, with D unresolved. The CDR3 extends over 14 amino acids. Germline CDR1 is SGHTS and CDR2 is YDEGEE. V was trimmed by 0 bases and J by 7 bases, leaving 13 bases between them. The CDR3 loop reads CASSLAGPDGGYTF. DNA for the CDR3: TGTGCCAGCAGCTTGGCCGGCCCGGACGGTGGCTACACCTTC.

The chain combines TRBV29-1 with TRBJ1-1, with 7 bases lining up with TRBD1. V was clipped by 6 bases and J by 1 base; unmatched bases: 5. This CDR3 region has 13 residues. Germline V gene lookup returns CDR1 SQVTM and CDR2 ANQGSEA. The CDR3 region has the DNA TGCAGCGTGATGACAGGGCAGAACACTGAAGCTTTCTTT. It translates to CSVMTGQNTEAFF. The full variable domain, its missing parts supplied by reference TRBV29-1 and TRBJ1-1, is SAVISQKPSRDICQRGTSLTIQCQVDSQVTMMFWYRQQPGQSLTLIATANQGSEATYESGFVIDKFPISRPNLTFSTLTVSNMSPEDSSIYLCSVMTGQNTEAFFGQGTRLTVV.

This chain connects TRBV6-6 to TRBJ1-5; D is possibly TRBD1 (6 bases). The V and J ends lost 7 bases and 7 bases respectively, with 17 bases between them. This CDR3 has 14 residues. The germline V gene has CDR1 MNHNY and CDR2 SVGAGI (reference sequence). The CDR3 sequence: CASTLPGEEQPQHF. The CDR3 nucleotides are TGTGCCAGCACCTTACCAGGGGAGGAGCAGCCCCAGCATTTT.

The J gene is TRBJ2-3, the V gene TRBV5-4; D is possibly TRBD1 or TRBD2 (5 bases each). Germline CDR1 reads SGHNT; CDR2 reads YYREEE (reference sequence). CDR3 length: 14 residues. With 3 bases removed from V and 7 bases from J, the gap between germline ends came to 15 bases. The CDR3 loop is CASSSGAAGYTQYF. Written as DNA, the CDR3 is TGTGCCAGCAGCTCCGGGGCCGCCGGATATACGCAGTATTTT.

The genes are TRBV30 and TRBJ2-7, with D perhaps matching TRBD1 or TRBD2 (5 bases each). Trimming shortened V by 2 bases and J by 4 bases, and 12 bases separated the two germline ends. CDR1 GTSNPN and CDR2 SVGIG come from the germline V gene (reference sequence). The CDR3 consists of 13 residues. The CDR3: CAWSWGRGYEQYF. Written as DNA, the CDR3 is TGTGCCTGGAGTTGGGGACGGGGTTACGAGCAGTACTTC.

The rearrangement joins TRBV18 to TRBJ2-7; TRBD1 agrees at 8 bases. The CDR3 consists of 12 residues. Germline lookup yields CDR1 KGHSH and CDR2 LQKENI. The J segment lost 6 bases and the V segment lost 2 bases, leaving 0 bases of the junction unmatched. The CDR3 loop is CASSPTGGEQYF. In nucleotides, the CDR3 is TGTGCCAGCTCACCAACAGGGGGCGAGCAGTACTTC.